This TCR beta chain was found in a study of T cell responses to AZD1222 COVID-19 vaccine. CDR3 length equals 13 residues. V gave up 1 base and J gave up 0 bases, with 2 bases separating them. Sequencing used immunoSEQ multiplex PCR; TCRdb keeps in-frame clones, though not all of them. The top ten clones hold 0.55% of a sample with some 280,000 clones, almost 95% of them seen once. Of note for this clone: Its antigen is unidentified.

Findings and limits, study-wide: Spike-specific TCR breadth and depth both grew after two AZD1222 doses. Reports indicate that nearly half of spike-specific TCRs are directed at unmutated variant regions.

The sequence came from an adult who received the AZD1222 COVID-19 vaccine. The genes are TRBV12-3 or TRBV12-4 and TRBJ2-3; the D is unclear. The sample in question was peripheral blood, obtained 28 days after the second AZD1222 dose. Written as DNA, the CDR3 is TGTGCCAGCAGTTTAGGCAGCACAGATACGCAGTATTTT. Amino acid sequence: CASSLGSTDTQYF.